This passage covers 18 T cell receptor beta chains from one sample sequenced in a study of regulatory T cells in long-lasting Graves disease. The time point: newly diagnosed GD, antithyroid drugs for less than 3 months. Preparation of the TCR library used RNA extracted from PBMCs. Relying on iRepertoire HTBI primers and Arm-PCR of CDR3 regions, the team built TCR beta libraries. TCRdb reprocessed the multiplex PCR reads with MiXCR, giving one entry per CDR3 protein. Among about 430,000 distinct CDR3 sequences, about 15% were seen once, and the ten largest hold about 7.8%. The same data also contributed to another study, on T cells in Graves' hyperthyroidism and ophthalmopathy.

The source was peripheral blood mononuclear cells (PBMCs), collected at new diagnosis, from a patient treated with antithyroid drugs. These receptors originate from a woman aged 40 to 49 with Graves disease.

Only a few counts were recorded for this clonotype. The J gene is TRBJ2-7, the V gene TRBV5-5, with D possibly being TRBD2 (5 bases). Per the germline V gene, CDR1 is SGHKS and CDR2 is YYEKEE (reference sequence). The V and J ends lost 0 bases and 3 bases respectively, with 16 bases between them. The CDR3 extends over 16 amino acids. The CDR3 DNA reads as TGTGCCAGCAGCTTGGATGGGGAGATGACGTTCTACGAGCAGTACTTC. It codes for CASSLDGEMTFYEQYF.

Ten or more counts support this clonotype. The rearrangement links TRBV2 to TRBJ2-3, with a weak D call TRBD1 (6 bases). Germline loops: CDR1 SNHLY, CDR2 FYNNEI. The CDR3 extends over 18 amino acids. The V end was cut by 6 bases, the J end by 3 bases, with 25 bases between. CDR3 bases: TGTGCCAGCAGCGACCCAGGGGACCCGGAGAAAGATACAGATACGCAGTATTTT. Amino acids: CASSDPGDPEKDTDTQYF.

This clonotype was recorded many times. V gene TRBV7-2 combines with J gene TRBJ2-1; D call uncertain. The ends were cut back, 5 bases at V and 6 bases at J, with 11 bases in the middle. Germline assignment: CDR1 SGHTA and CDR2 FQGNSA. The CDR3 contains 13 residues. The CDR3 protein is CASSLPERNEQFF. The CDR3 nucleotides read TGTGCCAGCAGCCTCCCGGAGCGCAATGAGCAGTTCTTC.

There are many counts of this clonotype. The chain joins TRBV6-9 to TRBJ1-1; tentatively, D is TRBD1 (5 bases). CDR3 size: 15 residues. Germline V gene data show CDR1 as MNHGY and CDR2 as SVAAGI. The germline V and J ends were trimmed by 3 bases and 1 base, with 12 bases remaining between them. The CDR3 is CASSYPQGANTEAFF. CDR3 in DNA: TGTGCCAGCAGTTACCCCCAGGGTGCGAACACTGAAGCTTTCTTT.

This clonotype appeared many times. The chain joins TRBV9 to TRBJ2-7, with 9 bases aligning to TRBD2. Germline CDR1 reads SGDLS; CDR2 reads YYNGEE. J was trimmed by 9 bases and V by 3 bases; bases with no gene match: 10. The CDR3 runs 14 residues. As DNA, the CDR3 is TGTGCCAGCAGCGCATTAGGGCTAGCGGGATCGCAGTACTTC. Protein product: CASSALGLAGSQYF.

This clonotype was counted ten times or more. The chain has TRBV12-3 or TRBV12-4 and TRBJ2-7; 14 positions match TRBD2. Trimming took 4 bases from V and 5 from J; bases not matched to a gene: 16. The CDR3 covers 19 residues. CDR3 region: CASSSPTSGRDRPGDEQYF. As DNA, the CDR3 is TGTGCCAGCAGTTCCCCGACTAGCGGGAGGGATAGACCTGGGGACGAGCAGTACTTC.

A few counts support this clonotype. This chain joins TRBV2 and TRBJ2-3; 8 nucleotides align to TRBD1. Losses at the gene ends were 8 bases for V and 6 bases for J; bases not matched to a gene: 10. Germline V gives CDR1 SNHLY, CDR2 FYNNEI. The CDR3 is 14 residues long. The CDR3 reads CASGRDRSRDTQYF. CDR3 sequence (DNA): TGTGCCAGCGGCCGGGACAGGTCTAGGGATACGCAGTATTTT.

This clonotype was seen at least ten times. V and J are TRBV6-1 and TRBJ2-5, with TRBD1 matching over 9 bases. The junction had 8 bases not matched to a gene; V was cut back by 8 bases and J by 1 base. The CDR3 contains 15 residues. CDR1 and CDR2 from the germline V gene are MNHNS and SASEGT. Here the CDR3 reads CASQPGQGRQETQYF. In nucleotides, the CDR3 is TGTGCCAGCCAACCAGGACAGGGGCGCCAAGAGACCCAGTACTTC.

This clonotype occurred a few times. The chain has TRBV28 and TRBJ2-7; 11 bases map to TRBD1. The CDR3 contains 14 residues. V lost 5 bases to trimming and J lost 7 bases; unmatched junction nucleotides: 7. Germline V lookup: CDR1 MDHEN, CDR2 SYDVKM. The CDR3 here is CASSQDRGLLEQYF. For the CDR3, the DNA is TGTGCCAGCAGTCAGGACAGGGGGCTTCTAGAGCAGTACTTC.

The table lists this clonotype with many counts. This chain uses TRBV5-1 with TRBJ2-1; D is perhaps TRBD1 or TRBD2 (6 bases each). From germline, CDR1 is SGHRS and CDR2 YFSETQ. The CDR3 sequence is 17 residues long. V dropped 3 bases and J dropped 2 bases, with 18 bases sitting between them. CDR3 amino acids: CASSWGLSGVTYNEQFF. The CDR3 coding sequence is TGCGCCAGCAGCTGGGGGCTTTCGGGAGTGACCTACAATGAGCAGTTCTTC.

V gene TRBV28 combines with J gene TRBJ2-1; D possibly corresponds to TRBD2 (6 bases). The CDR3 length is 12 residues. Trimming pared 5 bases from V and 10 bases from J, leaving 12 bases between. Germline values: CDR1 MDHEN, CDR2 SYDVKM. The CDR3 spells CASSTNLAEQFF. CDR3 DNA: TGTGCCAGCAGTACTAATCTAGCGGAGCAGTTCTTC.

Concerning this clonotype itself: This could be a read error, since a much larger clone is one nucleotide away. The genes are TRBV7-2 and TRBJ2-2; D is possibly TRBD2 (6 bases). Germline lookup yields CDR1 SGHTA and CDR2 FQGNSA. CDR3 size: 14 residues. CDR3 in DNA: TGTGCCGGCAGCTTAGTACTAGCCGGCGGGGAGCTGTTTTTT. The encoded protein is CAGSLVLAGGELFF.

Many counts were recorded for this clonotype. The V call is TRBV2, the J call TRBJ1-4, with a possible D match to TRBD1 (6 bases). This CDR3 comprises 14 residues. The germline gives CDR1 SNHLY, CDR2 FYNNEI. Trimming shortened V by 6 bases and J by 3 bases, and 11 bases separated the two germline ends. In DNA form, the CDR3 reads TGTGCCAGCAGACTGACAGGCCCTAATGAAAAACTGTTTTTT. This codes for CASRLTGPNEKLFF.

Many counts were recorded for this clonotype. The rearrangement joins TRBV3-1 to TRBJ2-7, with D maybe TRBD2 (6 bases). Germline CDR1 and CDR2: LGHDT and YNNKEL (reference sequence). This CDR3 comprises 13 residues. With 6 bases removed from V and 6 bases from J, the gap between germline ends came to 15 bases. The CDR3 spells CASSRVGGSEQYF. The CDR3 DNA reads as TGTGCCAGCAGTCGTGTCGGAGGGTCCGAGCAGTACTTC.

In its sample, this clonotype was seen many times. V and J are TRBV4-1 and TRBJ2-7; D gene uncertain. The CDR3 runs 15 residues. Germline-derived CDR1 and CDR2 are MGHRA and YSYEKL. V dropped 0 bases and J dropped 6 bases, with 15 bases sitting between them. In DNA, the CDR3 is TGCGCCAGCAGCCAAGAAGGGTGGACCACCGGCGAGCAGTACTTC. Its translation is CASSQEGWTTGEQYF.

This clonotype was picked up many times. The V gene is TRBV7-8, the J gene TRBJ2-6; the D gene is possibly TRBD2 (7 bases). The CDR3 totals 19 residues. The V gene lost 1 base and the J gene lost 2 bases, with 18 bases spanning the gap. Germline V CDR1 and CDR2: SGHVS, FQNEAQ. CDR3 sequence reads: CASSLVGRGGHAGANVLTF. The CDR3 DNA reads TGTGCCAGCAGCTTAGTGGGGAGGGGGGGTCATGCTGGGGCCAACGTCCTGACTTTC.

In its sample, this clonotype was seen many times. V is TRBV11-2 and J is TRBJ2-7, with D uncertain. The V and J ends lost 4 bases and 2 bases respectively, with 12 bases between them. CDR3 size: 14 residues. CDR1 is SGHAT, CDR2 FQNNGV, per germline. In DNA, the CDR3 is TGTGCCAGCAGCTCTCCGGGTGTGGCCTACGAGCAGTACTTC. Protein sequence: CASSSPGVAYEQYF. The full variable domain, in which reference TRBV11-2 and TRBJ2-7 provide the parts outside the CDR3, is EAGVAQSPRYKIIEKRQSVAFWCNPISGHATLYWYQQILGQGPKLLIQFQNNGVVDDSQLPKDRFSAERLKGVDSTLKIQPAKLEDSAVYLCASSSPGVAYEQYFGPGTRLTVT.

This clonotype turned up a few times. The chain carries TRBV10-3 and TRBJ1-1; 7 nucleotides line up with TRBD1. Germline CDR1 reads ENHRY; CDR2 reads SYGVKD. Germline trimming cut 0 bases from V and 5 bases from J; bases unmatched to any gene: 3. This CDR3 is 14 amino acids long. CDR3 DNA sequence: TGTGCCATCAGTGAGTCGACAGGGATGACTGAAGCTTTCTTT. Translated, it gives CAISESTGMTEAFF.